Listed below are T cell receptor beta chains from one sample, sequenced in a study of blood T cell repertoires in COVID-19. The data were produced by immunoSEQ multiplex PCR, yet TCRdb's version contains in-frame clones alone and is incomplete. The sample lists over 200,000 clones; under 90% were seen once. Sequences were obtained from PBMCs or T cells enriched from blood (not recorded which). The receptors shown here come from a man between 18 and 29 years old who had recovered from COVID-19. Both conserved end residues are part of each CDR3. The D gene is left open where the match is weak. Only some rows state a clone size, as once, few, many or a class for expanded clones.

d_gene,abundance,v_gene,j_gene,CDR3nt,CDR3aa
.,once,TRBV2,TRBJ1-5,TGTGCCAGCAGGGAGGACGGCAGGCCCCAGCATTTT,CASREDGRPQHF
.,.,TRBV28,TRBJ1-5,TGTGCCAGCCAAAGCGGAGGGATGGGCAATCAGCCCCAGCATTTT,CASQSGGMGNQPQHF
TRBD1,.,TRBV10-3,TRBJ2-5,TGTGCCATCGCGAAGACAGGGGGGGTCCAAGAGACCCAGTACTTC,CAIAKTGGVQETQYF
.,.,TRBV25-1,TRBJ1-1,TGTGCCAGCAGGCGGACAGTGAACACTGAAGCTTTCTTT,CASRRTVNTEAFF
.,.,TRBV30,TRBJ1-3,TGTGCCTGGAGTCCGGGAGCTGGAAACACCATATATTTT,CAWSPGAGNTIYF
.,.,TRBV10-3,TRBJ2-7,TGTGCCATCAGTGAGATAGAGCAGTACTTC,CAISEIEQYF
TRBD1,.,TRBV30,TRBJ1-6,TGTGCCTGGGGGACAGGGGTCTCCTATAATTCACCCCTCCACTTT,CAWGTGVSYNSPLHF
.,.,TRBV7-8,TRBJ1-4,TGTGCCAGCAGCTTTGAGGGGAGGGAAAAACTGTTTTTT,CASSFEGREKLFF
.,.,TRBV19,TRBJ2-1,TGTGCCAGTAGTATAGACGGGAATGATTACAATGAGCAGTTCTTC,CASSIDGNDYNEQFF
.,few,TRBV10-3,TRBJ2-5,TGTGCCATCAGTCAAGGTGCGGGAGAGACCCAGTACTTC,CAISQGAGETQYF
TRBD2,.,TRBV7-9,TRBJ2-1,TGTGCCAGCAGCCCGGGGGGCTACAATGAGCAGTTCTTC,CASSPGGYNEQFF
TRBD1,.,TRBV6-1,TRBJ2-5,TGTGCCAGCAGTGAAGGGACAGGGATTCAAGAGACCCAGTACTTC,CASSEGTGIQETQYF
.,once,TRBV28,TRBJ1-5,TGTGCCAGCATCCCTGGGCCCAATCAGCCCCAGCATTTT,CASIPGPNQPQHF
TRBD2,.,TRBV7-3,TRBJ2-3,TGTGCCAGCAGCTTAAATCTAGCGGGAGTCACAGATACGCAGTATTTT,CASSLNLAGVTDTQYF
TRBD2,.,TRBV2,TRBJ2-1,TGTGCCCTCCTCAAAGGGGGACTAGCGGACAATGAGCAGTTCTTC,CALLKGGLADNEQFF
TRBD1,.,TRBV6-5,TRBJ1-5,TGTGCCAGCAGTTACGACAGGGGTGGTCAGCCCCAGCATTTT,CASSYDRGGQPQHF
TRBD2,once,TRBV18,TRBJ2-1,TGTGCCAGCTCACCCCAGCGGGGGAACAATGAGCAGTTCTTC,CASSPQRGNNEQFF
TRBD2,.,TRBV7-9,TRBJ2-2,TGTGCCAGCAGCTCCAGACTAGCGTGGACCGGGGAGCTGTTTTTT,CASSSRLAWTGELFF
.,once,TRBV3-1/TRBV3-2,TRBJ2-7,TGTGCCAGCAGCCTAGGACGGACCGGGAGCGAGCAGTACTTC,CASSLGRTGSEQYF
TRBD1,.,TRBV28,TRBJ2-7,TGTGCCAGCAGCTCTACCCGACAGGGGCACTACGAGCAGTACTTC,CASSSTRQGHYEQYF
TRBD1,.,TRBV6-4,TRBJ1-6,TGTGCCAGCAGTGAGGACAGGGTTCGCTCACCCCTCCACTTT,CASSEDRVRSPLHF
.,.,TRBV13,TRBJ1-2,TGTGCCAGCAGCCTACTGGACAGTCCGTATGGCTACACCTTC,CASSLLDSPYGYTF
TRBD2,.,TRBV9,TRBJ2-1,TGTGCCAGCAGCGCTGGACTAGCGGGAGGCTACAATGAGCAGTTCTTC,CASSAGLAGGYNEQFF
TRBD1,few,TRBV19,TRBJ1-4,TGTGCCAGTAGTCGGACAGGGATCCCCGTGGGGCTGTTTTTT,CASSRTGIPVGLFF
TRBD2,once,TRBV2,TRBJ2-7,TGTGCCAGCAGTGATGGACTAGCGACCTACGAGCAGTACTTC,CASSDGLATYEQYF